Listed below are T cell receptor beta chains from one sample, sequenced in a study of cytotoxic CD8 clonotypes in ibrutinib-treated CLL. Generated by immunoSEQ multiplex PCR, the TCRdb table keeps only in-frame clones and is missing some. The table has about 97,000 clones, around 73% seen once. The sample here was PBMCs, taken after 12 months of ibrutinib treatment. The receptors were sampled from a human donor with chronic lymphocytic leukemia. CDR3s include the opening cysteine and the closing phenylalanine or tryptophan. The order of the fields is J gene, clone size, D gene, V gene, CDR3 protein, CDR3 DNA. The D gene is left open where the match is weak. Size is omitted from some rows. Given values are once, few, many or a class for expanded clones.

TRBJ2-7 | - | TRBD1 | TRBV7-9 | CASSTPDRGGEQYF | TGTGCCAGCAGCACACCGGACAGGGGTGGCGAGCAGTACTTC
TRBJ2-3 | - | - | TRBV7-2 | CASSLADTQYF | TGTGCCAGCAGCTTAGCTGATACGCAGTATTTT
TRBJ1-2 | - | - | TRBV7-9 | CASTAQGINYGYTF | TGTGCCAGCACAGCCCAGGGGATTAACTATGGCTACACCTTC
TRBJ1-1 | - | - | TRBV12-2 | CASRLATQGPAGRNTEAFF | TGTGCAAGTCGCTTAGCGACCCAGGGGCCGGCCGGCCGTAACACTGAAGCTTTCTTT
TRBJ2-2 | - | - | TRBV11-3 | CASSLGQEDTGELFF | TGTGCCAGCAGCTTAGGACAGGAGGACACCGGGGAGCTGTTTTTT
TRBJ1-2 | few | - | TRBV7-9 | CASSLETDGYTF | TGTGCCAGCAGCTTAGAGACAGATGGCTACACCTTC
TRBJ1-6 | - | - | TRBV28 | CASRISPTYNSPLHF | TGTGCCAGCAGGATCTCCCCCACCTATAATTCACCCCTCCACTTT
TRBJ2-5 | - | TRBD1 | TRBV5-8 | CASSVTGVKTQYF | TGTGCCAGCAGCGTGACAGGGGTTAAGACCCAGTACTTC
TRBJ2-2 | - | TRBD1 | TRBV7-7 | CASSLGSGQGTGELFF | TGTGCCAGCAGCTTAGGCTCGGGACAGGGGACCGGGGAGCTGTTTTTT
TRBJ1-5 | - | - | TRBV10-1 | CASSVGGNQPQHF | TGCGCCAGCAGTGTAGGGGGCAATCAGCCCCAGCATTTT
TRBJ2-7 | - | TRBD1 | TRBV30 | CAWDPTRTGTGVGEQYF | TGTGCCTGGGACCCTACTAGGACCGGGACAGGGGTTGGCGAGCAGTACTTC
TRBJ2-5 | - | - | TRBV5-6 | CASSYWGAETQYF | TGTGCCAGCAGCTATTGGGGGGCAGAGACCCAGTACTTC
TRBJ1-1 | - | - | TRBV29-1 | CSVATGTTSTEAFF | TGCAGCGTTGCCACCGGGACAACCTCCACTGAAGCTTTCTTT
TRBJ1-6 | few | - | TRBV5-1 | CASSSGQLADNSPLHF | TGCGCCAGCAGCTCCGGACAGCTCGCTGATAATTCACCCCTCCACTTT
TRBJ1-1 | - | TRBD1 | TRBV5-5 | CASGSDRGQSGKAFF | TGTGCCAGCGGATCCGACAGGGGGCAAAGTGGCAAAGCTTTCTTT
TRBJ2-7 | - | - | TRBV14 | CASSQYGGSDEQYF | TGTGCCAGCAGCCAATACGGGGGATCGGACGAGCAGTACTTC
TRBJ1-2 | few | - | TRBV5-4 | CASSLDGTYGYTF | TGTGCCAGCAGCTTGGACGGAACGTATGGCTACACCTTC
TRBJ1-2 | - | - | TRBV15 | CATSREGDNYGYTF | TGTGCCACCAGCAGAGAGGGGGATAACTATGGCTACACCTTC
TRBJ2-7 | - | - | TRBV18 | CASSPPGAGVVKEQYF | TGTGCCAGCTCACCACCAGGAGCAGGGGTCGTGAAAGAGCAGTACTTC
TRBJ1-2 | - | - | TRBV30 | CAWRIALSANYGYTF | TGTGCCTGGAGGATCGCACTATCAGCTAACTATGGCTACACCTTC
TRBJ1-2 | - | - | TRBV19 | CASAKTRDNYGYTF | TGTGCCAGTGCGAAGACCAGGGATAACTATGGCTACACCTTC
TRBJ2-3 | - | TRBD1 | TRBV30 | CAWTGDRATDTQYF | TGTGCCTGGACCGGGGACAGGGCAACAGATACGCAGTATTTT
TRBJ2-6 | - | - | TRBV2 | CASSVDQTGANVLTF | TGTGCCAGCAGTGTTGATCAAACTGGGGCCAACGTCCTGACTTTC
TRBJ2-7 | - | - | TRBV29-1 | CSVELQSPSNEQYF | TGCAGCGTTGAACTACAGAGTCCCTCCAACGAGCAGTACTTC
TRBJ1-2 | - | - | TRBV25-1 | CASRSGAGMFGYTF | TGTGCCAGCAGATCCGGTGCAGGTATGTTTGGCTACACCTTC
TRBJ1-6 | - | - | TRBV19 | CASTPGRITDSPLHF | TGTGCCAGTACACCCGGCCGGATTACGGATTCACCCCTCCACTTT
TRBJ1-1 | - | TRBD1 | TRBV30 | CAWRSKGTANTEAFF | TGTGCCTGGAGGTCTAAAGGGACAGCGAACACTGAAGCTTTCTTT
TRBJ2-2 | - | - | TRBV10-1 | CASSEGQGNTGELFF | TGCGCCAGCAGTGAGGGGCAGGGGAACACCGGGGAGCTGTTTTTT
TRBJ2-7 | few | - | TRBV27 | CASTPLKAYEQYF | TGTGCCAGCACCCCTCTAAAAGCCTACGAGCAGTACTTC
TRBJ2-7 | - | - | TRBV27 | CASSSLGRGPPEQYF | TGTGCCAGCAGTTCCCTAGGGCGGGGCCCGCCCGAGCAGTACTTC
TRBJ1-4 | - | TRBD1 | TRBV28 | CASSLQGGNEKLFF | TGTGCCAGCAGTTTACAGGGGGGAAATGAAAAACTGTTTTTT
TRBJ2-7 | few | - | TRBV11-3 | CASSLKTGGPFEQYF | TGTGCCAGCAGCTTGAAGACGGGGGGCCCCTTCGAGCAGTACTTC
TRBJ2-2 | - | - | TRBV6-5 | CASSPNTGELFF | TGTGCCAGCAGCCCTAACACCGGGGAGCTGTTTTTT